Described below is a single TCR beta chain sequence and its context. The data were produced by immunoSEQ multiplex PCR, yet TCRdb's version contains in-frame clones alone and is incomplete. Of approximately 160,000 clones in the sample, 90% to 95% were seen once. This entry comes from a study of OX40 agonist ivuxolimab in advanced cancers. J lost 5 bases, V lost 7 bases, and 3 bases had no gene match. The CDR3 has 12 amino acids. Germline lookup yields CDR1 GTSNPN and CDR2 SVGIG (reference sequence). The sequence derives from an adult with an advanced solid tumor such as melanoma, head and neck, liver or kidney cancer. The sample in question was CD4+ or CD8+ T cells sorted from blood, obtained in a trial of the OX40 agonist ivuxolimab. The chain couples TRBV30 to TRBJ2-2; TRBD1 aligns across 8 bases. The CDR3 DNA reads TGTGCCTTCAGGGGGCATACCGGGGAGCTGTTTTTT. This codes for CAFRGHTGELFF.